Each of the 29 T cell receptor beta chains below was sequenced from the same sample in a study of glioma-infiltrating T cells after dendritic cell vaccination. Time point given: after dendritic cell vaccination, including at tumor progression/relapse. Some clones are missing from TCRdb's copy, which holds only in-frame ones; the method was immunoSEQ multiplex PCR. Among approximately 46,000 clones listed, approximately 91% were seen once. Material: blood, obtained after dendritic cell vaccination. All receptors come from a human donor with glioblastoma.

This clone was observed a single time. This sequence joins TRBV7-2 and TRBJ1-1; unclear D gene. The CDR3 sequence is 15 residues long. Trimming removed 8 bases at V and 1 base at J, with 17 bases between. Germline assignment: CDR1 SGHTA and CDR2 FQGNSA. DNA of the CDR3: TGTGCCAGCGTCCTCGCAGACATCCCGAACACTGAAGCTTTCTTT. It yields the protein CASVLADIPNTEAFF. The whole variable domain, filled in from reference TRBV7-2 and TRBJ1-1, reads GAGVSQSPSNKVTEKGKDVELRCDPISGHTALYWYRQSLGQGLEFLIYFQGNSAPDKSGLPSDRFSAERTGGSVSTLTIQRTQQEDSAVYLCASVLADIPNTEAFFGQGTRLTVV.

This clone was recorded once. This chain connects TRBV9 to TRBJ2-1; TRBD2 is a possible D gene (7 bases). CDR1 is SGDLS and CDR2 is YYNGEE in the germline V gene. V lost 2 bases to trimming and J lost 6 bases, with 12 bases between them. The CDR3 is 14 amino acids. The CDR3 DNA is TGTGCCAGCAGCGTGGGGGGGCCCACCAATGAGCAGTTCTTC. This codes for CASSVGGPTNEQFF.

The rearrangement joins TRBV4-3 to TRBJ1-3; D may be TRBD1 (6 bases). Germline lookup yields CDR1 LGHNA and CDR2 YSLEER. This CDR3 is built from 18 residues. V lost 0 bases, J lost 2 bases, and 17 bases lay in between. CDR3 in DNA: TGCGCCAGCAGCCAAGAGGAGCTCACAGGGTGGGCTGGAAACACCATATATTTT. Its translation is CASSQEELTGWAGNTIYF.

CDR3 coding DNA: TGTGCCAGCAGCTTGGATCGGGCGGGGGACACCGGGGAGCTGTTTTTT. Translated: CASSLDRAGDTGELFF. The rearrangement uses TRBV5-4 and TRBJ2-2; 7 nucleotides agree with TRBD2. CDR3 length: 16 residues. Germline V gene data show CDR1 as SGHNT and CDR2 as YYREEE (reference sequence). V dropped 0 bases and J dropped 3; count of bases not matched to a gene: 5.

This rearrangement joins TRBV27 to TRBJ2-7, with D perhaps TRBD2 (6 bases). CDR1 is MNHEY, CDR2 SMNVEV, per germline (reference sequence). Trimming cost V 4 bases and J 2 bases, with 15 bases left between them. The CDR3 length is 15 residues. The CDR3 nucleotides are TGTGCCAGCAGTTCCCCCGGGGGATATACCTACGAGCAGTACTTC. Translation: CASSSPGGYTYEQYF.

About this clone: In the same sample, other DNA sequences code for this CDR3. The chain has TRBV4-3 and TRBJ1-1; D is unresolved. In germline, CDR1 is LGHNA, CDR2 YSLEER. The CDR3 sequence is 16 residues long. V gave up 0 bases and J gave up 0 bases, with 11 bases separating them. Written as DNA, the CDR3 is TGCGCCAGCAGCCAAGATTGGCGGATAATGAACACTGAAGCTTTCTTT. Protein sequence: CASSQDWRIMNTEAFF.

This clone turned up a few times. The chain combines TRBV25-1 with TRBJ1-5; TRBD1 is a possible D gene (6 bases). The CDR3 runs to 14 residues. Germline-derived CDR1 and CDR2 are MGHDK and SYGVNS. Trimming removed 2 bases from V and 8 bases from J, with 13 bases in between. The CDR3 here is CASSENRDGEPQHF. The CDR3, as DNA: TGTGCCAGCAGTGAAAACAGGGACGGGGAGCCCCAGCATTTT.

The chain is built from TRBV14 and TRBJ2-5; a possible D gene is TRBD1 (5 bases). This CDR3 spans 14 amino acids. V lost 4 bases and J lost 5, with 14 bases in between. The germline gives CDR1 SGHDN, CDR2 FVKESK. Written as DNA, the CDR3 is TGTGCCAGCAGCCCGCAGGGAAAAGAGGAGACCCAGTACTTC. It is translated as CASSPQGKEETQYF.

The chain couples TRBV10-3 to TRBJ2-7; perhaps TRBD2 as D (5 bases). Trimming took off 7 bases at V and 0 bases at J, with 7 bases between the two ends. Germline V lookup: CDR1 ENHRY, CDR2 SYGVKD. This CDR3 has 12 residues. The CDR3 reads CAIKGSSYEQYF. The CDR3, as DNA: TGTGCCATCAAAGGGAGCTCCTACGAGCAGTACTTC.

CDR3 coding DNA: TGTGCCAGCAGCTTAGCGCTAGGGGCGGATGAGCAGTTCTTC. Encoded protein: CASSLALGADEQFF. The chain couples TRBV7-9 to TRBJ2-1; a weak D match, TRBD1 (5 bases). The CDR3 extends over 14 amino acids. The ends were cut back, 0 bases at V and 8 bases at J, with 11 bases in the middle. Germline lookup yields CDR1 SEHNR and CDR2 FQNEAQ (reference sequence). Combining the CDR3 with reference TRBV7-9 and TRBJ2-1 gives the whole variable domain DTGVSQNPRHKITKRGQNVTFRCDPISEHNRLYWYRQTLGQGPEFLTYFQNEAQLEKSRLLSDRFSAERPKGSFSTLEIQRTEQGDSAMYLCASSLALGADEQFFGPGTRLTVL.

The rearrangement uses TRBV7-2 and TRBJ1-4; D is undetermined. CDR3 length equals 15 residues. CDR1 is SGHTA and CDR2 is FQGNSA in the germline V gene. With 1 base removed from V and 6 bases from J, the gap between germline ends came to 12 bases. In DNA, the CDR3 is TGTGCCAGCAGCTTAGTTTCGGGGAGGCATGAAAAACTGTTTTTT. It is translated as CASSLVSGRHEKLFF.

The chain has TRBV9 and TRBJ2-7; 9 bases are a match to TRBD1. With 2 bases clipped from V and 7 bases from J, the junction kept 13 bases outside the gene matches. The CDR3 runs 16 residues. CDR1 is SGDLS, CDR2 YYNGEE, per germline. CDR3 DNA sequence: TGTGCCAGCAGCGTTGGGACAGGGACGCTCCCTGAGGAGCAGTACTTC. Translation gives CASSVGTGTLPEEQYF.

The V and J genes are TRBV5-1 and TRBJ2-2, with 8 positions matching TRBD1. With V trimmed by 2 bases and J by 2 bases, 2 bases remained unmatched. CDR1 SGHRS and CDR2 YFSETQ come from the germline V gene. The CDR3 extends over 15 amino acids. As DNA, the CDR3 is TGCGCCAGCAGCTTACCAGGGGGCAACACCGGGGAGCTGTTTTTT. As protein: CASSLPGGNTGELFF.

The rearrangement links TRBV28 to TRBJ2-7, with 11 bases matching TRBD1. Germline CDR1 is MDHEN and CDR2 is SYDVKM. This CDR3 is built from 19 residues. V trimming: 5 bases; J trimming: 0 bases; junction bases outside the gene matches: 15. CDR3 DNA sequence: TGTGCCAGCAGTCCCTCCCTCCGGGACAGGGGGTACGACTCCTACGAGCAGTACTTC. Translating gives CASSPSLRDRGYDSYEQYF.

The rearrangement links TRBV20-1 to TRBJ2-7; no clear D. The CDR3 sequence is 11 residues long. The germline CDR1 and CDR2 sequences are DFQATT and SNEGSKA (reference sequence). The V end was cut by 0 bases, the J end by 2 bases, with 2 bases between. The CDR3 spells CSARDAYEQYF. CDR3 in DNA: TGCAGTGCTAGAGACGCCTACGAGCAGTACTTC.

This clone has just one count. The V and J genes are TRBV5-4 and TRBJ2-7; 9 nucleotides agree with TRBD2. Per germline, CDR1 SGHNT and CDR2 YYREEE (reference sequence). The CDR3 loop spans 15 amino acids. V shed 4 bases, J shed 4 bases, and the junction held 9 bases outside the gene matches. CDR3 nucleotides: TGTGCCAGCAGCAAAAATAGCGGGAGAGATTACGAGCAGTACTTC. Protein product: CASSKNSGRDYEQYF. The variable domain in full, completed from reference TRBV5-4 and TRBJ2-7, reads ETGVTQSPTHLIKTRGQQVTLRCSSQSGHNTVSWYQQALGQGPQFIFQYYREEENGRGNFPPRFSGLQFPNYSSELNVNALELDDSALYLCASSKNSGRDYEQYFGPGTRLTVT.

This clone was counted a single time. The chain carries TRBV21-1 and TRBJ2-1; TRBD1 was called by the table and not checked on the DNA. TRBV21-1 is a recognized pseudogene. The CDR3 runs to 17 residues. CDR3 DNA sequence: TGTGCCAACACCCTCATGAAGGGGCCTCCTCCCTACAATGAGCAGTTCTTC. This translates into CANTLMKGPPPYNEQFF.

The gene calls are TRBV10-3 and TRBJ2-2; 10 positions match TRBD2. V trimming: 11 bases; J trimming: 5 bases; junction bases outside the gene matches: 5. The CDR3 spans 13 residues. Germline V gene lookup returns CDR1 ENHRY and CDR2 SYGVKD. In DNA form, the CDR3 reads TGTGCCGTTCTAGCGGGAGTAACCGGGGAGCTGTTTTTT. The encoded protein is CAVLAGVTGELFF.

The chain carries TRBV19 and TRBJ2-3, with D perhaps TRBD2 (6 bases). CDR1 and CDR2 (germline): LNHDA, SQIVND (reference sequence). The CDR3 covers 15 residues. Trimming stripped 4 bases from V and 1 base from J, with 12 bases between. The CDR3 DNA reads TGTGCCAGTAGTAGCCGGGACTCCCGCACAGATACGCAGTATTTT. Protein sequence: CASSSRDSRTDTQYF.

This CDR3 reads CASTIGGTGAALDGEQYF. The DNA for the CDR3 is TGTGCCAGCACCATTGGGGGGACAGGCGCGGCGTTGGACGGTGAGCAGTACTTC. The chain couples TRBV5-4 to TRBJ2-7, with 8 bases lining up with TRBD1. Germline V gene data show CDR1 as SGHNT and CDR2 as YYREEE (reference sequence). The V segment lost 6 bases and the J segment 7 bases; nucleotides outside the gene matches: 24. The CDR3 spans 18 residues.

The CDR3 coding sequence is TGTGCCAGTAGTTTAACTTGGACAGTGGAGCTGTTTTTT. Translating gives CASSLTWTVELFF. The chain combines TRBV19 with TRBJ2-2; possible D gene TRBD1, 6 bases. The germline V gene encodes CDR1 LNHDA and CDR2 SQIVND (reference sequence). The CDR3 sequence is 13 residues long. Trimming removed 5 bases from V and 10 bases from J, with 14 bases in between.

The chain's CDR3 is CATTNPGQGFNEQFF. CDR3 nucleotide sequence: TGTGCCACCACGAATCCGGGACAGGGATTTAATGAGCAGTTCTTC. The rearrangement uses TRBV15 and TRBJ2-1; 9 positions match TRBD1. Per the germline V gene, CDR1 is LNHNV and CDR2 is YYDKDF (reference sequence). The trim removed 7 bases at V and 7 bases at J, leaving 11 bases unmatched. CDR3 length: 15 residues.

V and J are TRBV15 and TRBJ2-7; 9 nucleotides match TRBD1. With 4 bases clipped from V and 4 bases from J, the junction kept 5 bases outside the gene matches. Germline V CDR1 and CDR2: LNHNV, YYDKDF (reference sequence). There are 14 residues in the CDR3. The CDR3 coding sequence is TGTGCCACCAGCACTCGACAGGGGGAATACGAGCAGTACTTC. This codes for CATSTRQGEYEQYF.

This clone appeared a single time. The CDR3 region is CASSPSSRDSHEQYF. As DNA, the CDR3 is TGTGCCAGCAGCCCCTCAAGCCGGGATTCCCACGAGCAGTACTTC. This chain uses TRBV4-2 with TRBJ2-7; possibly TRBD2 for D (5 bases). Germline lookup yields CDR1 LGHNA and CDR2 YNFKEQ. V was shortened by 4 bases and J by 5 bases, with 18 bases between the two germline ends. This CDR3 comprises 15 residues.

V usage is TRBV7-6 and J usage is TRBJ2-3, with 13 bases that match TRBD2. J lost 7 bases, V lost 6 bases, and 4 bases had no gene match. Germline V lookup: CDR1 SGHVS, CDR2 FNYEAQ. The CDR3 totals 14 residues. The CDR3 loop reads CASSSTSGRNTQYF. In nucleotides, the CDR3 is TGTGCCAGCAGTTCGACTAGCGGGAGGAATACGCAGTATTTT. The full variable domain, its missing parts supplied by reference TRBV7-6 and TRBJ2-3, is GAGVSQSPRYKVTKRGQDVALRCDPISGHVSLYWYRQALGQGPEFLTYFNYEAQQDKSGLPNDRFSAERPEGSISTLTIQRTEQRDSAMYRCASSSTSGRNTQYFGPGTRLTVL.

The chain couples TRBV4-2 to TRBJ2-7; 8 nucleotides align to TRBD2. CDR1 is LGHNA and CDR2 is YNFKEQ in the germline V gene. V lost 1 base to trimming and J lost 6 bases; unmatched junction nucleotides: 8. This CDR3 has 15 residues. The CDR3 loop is CASSQVISGTLEQYF. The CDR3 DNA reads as TGTGCCAGCAGCCAAGTAATTAGCGGGACTCTCGAGCAGTACTTC.

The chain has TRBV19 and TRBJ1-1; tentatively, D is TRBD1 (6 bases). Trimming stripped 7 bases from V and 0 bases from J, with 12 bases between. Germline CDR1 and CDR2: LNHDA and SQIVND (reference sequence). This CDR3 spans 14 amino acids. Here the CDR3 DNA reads TGTGCCAGTACCCGGACAGTTTTGAACACTGAAGCTTTCTTT. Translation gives CASTRTVLNTEAFF.

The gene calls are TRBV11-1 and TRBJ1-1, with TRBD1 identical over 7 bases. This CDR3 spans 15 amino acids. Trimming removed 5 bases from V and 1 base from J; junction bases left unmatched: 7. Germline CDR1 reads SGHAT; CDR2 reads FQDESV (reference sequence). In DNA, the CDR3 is TGTGCCAGCAGCCTAGAGGGGACAGCGAACACTGAAGCTTTCTTT. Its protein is CASSLEGTANTEAFF.

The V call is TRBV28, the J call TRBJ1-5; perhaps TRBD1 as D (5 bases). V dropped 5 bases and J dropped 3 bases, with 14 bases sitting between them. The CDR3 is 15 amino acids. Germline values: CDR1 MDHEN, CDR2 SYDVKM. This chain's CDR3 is CASSHAGQVNQPQHF. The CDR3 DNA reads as TGTGCCAGCAGTCACGCGGGGCAGGTCAATCAGCCCCAGCATTTT.